This passage covers 28 T cell receptor beta chains from one sample sequenced in a study of blood T cell repertoires in COVID-19. TCRdb's table, derived via immunoSEQ multiplex PCR, lists solely in-frame clones and lacks some. The top ten hold about 0.83% of the sample, which has a few hundred thousand clones, 91% seen once. Specimen: PBMCs or T cells enriched from blood (not recorded which). These receptors were obtained from a woman between 40 and 55 years old who had been exposed to COVID-19.

The V gene is TRBV3-1 (or the pseudogene TRBV3-2), the J gene TRBJ2-2; 9 bases match TRBD2. This CDR3 has 17 amino acids. Per germline, CDR1 LGHDT and CDR2 YNNKEL (reference sequence). V dropped 6 bases and J dropped 3; count of bases not matched to a gene: 11. The CDR3 sequence: CASSYAGTSKDTGELFF. In DNA, the CDR3 is TGTGCCAGCAGTTACGCCGGGACTAGCAAGGACACCGGGGAGCTGTTTTTT.

V usage is TRBV7-8 and J usage is TRBJ2-3, with a weak D call TRBD2 (7 bases). The CDR3 runs 17 residues. CDR1 is SGHVS, CDR2 FQNEAQ, per germline. V gave up 2 bases and J gave up 2 bases, with 17 bases separating them. CDR3 region: CASSLRGASGYTDTQYF. The DNA for the CDR3 is TGTGCCAGCAGCTTACGGGGGGCTAGCGGATACACAGATACGCAGTATTTT.

This chain joins TRBV5-4 and TRBJ2-7, with 14 bases fitting TRBD2. Germline CDR1 and CDR2: SGHNT and YYREEE (reference sequence). Trimming cost V 2 bases and J 4 bases; bases outside gene matches: 11. The CDR3 has 18 residues. The CDR3 reads CASSFPGLAGEDGYEQYF. The DNA of the CDR3 is TGTGCCAGCAGCTTTCCGGGACTAGCGGGAGAAGACGGGTACGAGCAGTACTTC. The full variable domain, rest sourced from reference TRBV5-4 and TRBJ2-7, is ETGVTQSPTHLIKTRGQQVTLRCSSQSGHNTVSWYQQALGQGPQFIFQYYREEENGRGNFPPRFSGLQFPNYSSELNVNALELDDSALYLCASSFPGLAGEDGYEQYFGPGTRLTVT.

The chain recombines TRBV11-3 with TRBJ1-3; D uncertain. V lost 0 bases, J lost 2 bases, and 8 bases lay in between. Germline V gene data show CDR1 as SGHNT and CDR2 as YENEEA. This CDR3 comprises 15 residues. The CDR3 DNA reads TGTGCCAGCAGCTTAGATCGCGGGGCTGGAAACACCATATATTTT. It translates to CASSLDRGAGNTIYF.

The chain couples TRBV7-9 to TRBJ1-4, with 7 bases that match TRBD1. CDR3 length: 14 amino acids. J gave up 8 bases and V 3 bases, and 6 bases lay outside the gene matches. Germline V lookup: CDR1 SEHNR, CDR2 FQNEAQ (reference sequence). This CDR3 is CASSFGQAGEKLFF. CDR3 nucleotide sequence: TGTGCCAGCAGCTTCGGACAGGCGGGGGAAAAACTGTTTTTT.

V usage is TRBV5-1 and J usage is TRBJ2-1; the match to TRBD2 covers 7 bases. V was pared by 3 bases and J by 8 bases, with 14 bases of the junction left unmatched. The CDR3 contains 16 residues. Per the germline V gene, CDR1 is SGHRS and CDR2 is YFSETQ. The CDR3: CASSYRGTTWGDEQFF. The CDR3 nucleotides are TGCGCCAGCAGCTACAGAGGGACTACCTGGGGGGATGAGCAGTTCTTC. The variable domain in full, with the rest retrieved from reference TRBV5-1 and TRBJ2-1, is KAGVTQTPRYLIKTRGQQVTLSCSPISGHRSVSWYQQTPGQGLQFLFEYFSETQRNKGNFPGRFSGRQFSNSRSEMNVSTLELGDSALYLCASSYRGTTWGDEQFFGPGTRLTVL.

CDR3 in DNA: TGTGCCATCAGTGAGGCGACAGGGCAAGTGAACACTGAAGCTTTCTTT. Translated, it gives CAISEATGQVNTEAFF. The chain joins TRBV10-3 to TRBJ1-1; 7 nucleotides line up with TRBD1. Germline lookup yields CDR1 ENHRY and CDR2 SYGVKD. The CDR3 is 16 residues long. With V trimmed by 2 bases and J by 0 bases, 6 bases remained unmatched.

The V call is TRBV4-1, the J call TRBJ1-6, with 7 positions matching TRBD1. CDR1 is MGHRA and CDR2 is YSYEKL in the germline V gene. The length of the CDR3 is 15 residues. Germline trimming cut 5 bases from V and 9 bases from J; bases unmatched to any gene: 10. The DNA for the CDR3 is TGCGCCAGCAGCACTACGACAGGGTTTGGTTCACCCCTCCACTTT. It translates to CASSTTTGFGSPLHF.

The chain is built from TRBV5-1 and TRBJ2-3; D is undetermined. In germline, CDR1 is SGHRS, CDR2 YFSETQ. The CDR3 runs to 13 residues. V lost 5 bases to trimming and J lost 2 bases, with 9 bases between them. CDR3 sequence reads: CASRAQLTDTQYF. DNA of the CDR3: TGCGCCAGCAGAGCGCAGCTCACAGATACGCAGTATTTT.

Only one count was recorded for this clone. The rearrangement links TRBV27 to TRBJ2-5, with TRBD1 matching 10 bases. This CDR3 is built from 14 residues. Germline CDR1 and CDR2: MNHEY and SMNVEV (reference sequence). The V segment lost 6 bases and the J segment 3 bases; nucleotides outside the gene matches: 4. The CDR3 DNA sequence: TGTGCCAGCAGATCCGGGACAGGGGAAGAGACCCAGTACTTC. Its translation: CASRSGTGEETQYF.

The rearrangement joins TRBV7-3 to TRBJ2-3, with TRBD2 identical over 11 bases. V dropped 0 bases and J dropped 1; count of bases not matched to a gene: 18. The length of the CDR3 is 22 residues. Germline V gives CDR1 SGHTA, CDR2 FQGTGA. CDR3 sequence reads: CASSLTGLRGGLAASGTDTQYF. In DNA, the CDR3 is TGTGCCAGCAGCTTAACTGGGCTCCGCGGGGGACTAGCGGCTTCTGGCACAGATACGCAGTATTTT.

This chain uses TRBV5-1 with TRBJ1-4; D perhaps matches TRBD1 (6 bases). The V gene's germline CDR1 is SGHRS and CDR2 YFSETQ. V lost 1 base and J lost 8, with 12 bases in between. This CDR3 is 14 amino acids long. The CDR3: CASSLLGAGEKLFF. The DNA for the CDR3 is TGCGCCAGCAGCTTGTTGGGGGCCGGGGAAAAACTGTTTTTT.

The gene calls are TRBV11-3 and TRBJ2-5, with D unresolved. The germline gives CDR1 SGHNT, CDR2 YENEEA. There are 13 residues in the CDR3. Trimming removed 5 bases from V and 2 bases from J, with 9 bases in between. The CDR3 reads CASSLEAQETQYF. As DNA, the CDR3 is TGTGCCAGCAGCCTCGAGGCTCAAGAGACCCAGTACTTC.

V is TRBV15 and J is TRBJ1-1; 9 bases map to TRBD1. The CDR3 is 16 residues long. J gave up 7 bases and V 2 bases, and 11 bases lay outside the gene matches. Germline assignment: CDR1 LNHNV and CDR2 YYDKDF (reference sequence). CDR3: CATSRPSRDRAIEAFF. The CDR3 DNA follows: TGTGCCACCAGCAGACCATCCCGGGACAGGGCCATTGAAGCTTTCTTT.

The genes are TRBV10-2 and TRBJ1-2; 7 bases are shared with TRBD1. This CDR3 contains 17 residues. The germline CDR1 and CDR2 sequences are WSHSY and SAAADI. The V gene end was trimmed by 0 bases and the J gene end by 4 bases; junction bases not matched to a gene: 11. DNA of the CDR3: TGCGCCAGCAGTGAGTCGGCAGGGGGACTCTTTGGCTATGGCTACACCTTC. Its protein is CASSESAGGLFGYGYTF.

This chain joins TRBV6-4 and TRBJ2-1, with D unresolved. Trimming stripped 0 bases from V and 11 bases from J, with 14 bases between. The CDR3 has 14 residues. CDR1 and CDR2 (germline): MRHNA, SNTAGT. The CDR3 sequence is CASSDSPGLSKQFF. For the CDR3, the DNA is TGTGCCAGCAGTGACTCGCCCGGCCTTAGCAAGCAGTTCTTC.

The chain employs TRBV7-2 and TRBJ2-1, with D unclear. In germline, CDR1 is SGHTA, CDR2 FQGNSA. The CDR3 runs to 15 residues. The V gene lost 4 bases and the J gene lost 2 bases, with 12 bases spanning the gap. For the CDR3, the DNA is TGTGCCAGCAGCTCGAGCCCGAGGACCTACAATGAGCAGTTCTTC. Protein product: CASSSSPRTYNEQFF.

J is TRBJ2-3 and V is TRBV19, with D maybe TRBD2 (5 bases). The CDR3 length is 14 residues. V was shortened by 4 bases and J by 3 bases, with 11 bases between the two germline ends. Germline CDR1 LNHDA, CDR2 SQIVND (reference sequence). The CDR3, as DNA: TGTGCCAGTAGTAAAGAGGGAGAAACAGATACGCAGTATTTT. The encoded protein is CASSKEGETDTQYF.

This clone appeared many times. V usage is TRBV6-5 and J usage is TRBJ1-2, with D tentatively TRBD1 (5 bases). The CDR3 has 13 amino acids. The V gene's germline CDR1 is MNHEY and CDR2 SVGAGI. The germline V and J ends were trimmed by 2 bases and 3 bases, with 7 bases remaining between them. The CDR3 region has the DNA TGTGCCAGCAGTTACAGGGGTCACTATGGCTACACCTTC. Amino acid sequence: CASSYRGHYGYTF.

V is TRBV27 and J is TRBJ1-6; D may be TRBD1 (5 bases). Trimming pared 11 bases from V and 7 bases from J, leaving 12 bases between. This CDR3 has 12 residues. Germline V gives CDR1 MNHEY, CDR2 SMNVEV (reference sequence). CDR3 DNA: TGTGCCTCTAGGGGCTCCAATTCACCCCTCCACTTT. Protein: CASRGSNSPLHF.

CDR3 sequence (DNA): TGTGCCAGCTCGTTCCCGGGACAGGGGGCCACTGAAGCTTTCTTT. This encodes CASSFPGQGATEAFF. J is TRBJ1-1 and V is TRBV18; 12 bases line up with TRBD1. V was pared by 6 bases and J by 4 bases, with 6 bases of the junction left unmatched. The CDR3 has 15 amino acids. Germline CDR1 and CDR2: KGHSH and LQKENI.

The chain has TRBV19 and TRBJ1-2; the match to TRBD1 covers 7 bases. The CDR3 loop spans 13 amino acids. CDR1 is LNHDA and CDR2 is SQIVND in the germline V gene (reference sequence). Trimming removed 9 bases from V and 7 bases from J; junction bases left unmatched: 11. The DNA for the CDR3 is TGTGCCAGCCGAGACAGGGCGATTGGTGGCTACACCTTC. Translated, it gives CASRDRAIGGYTF.

The chain carries TRBV4-3 and TRBJ2-1, with 9 nucleotides matching TRBD2. The CDR3 totals 17 residues. The J segment lost 3 bases and the V segment lost 0 bases, leaving 6 bases of the junction unmatched. Germline V gives CDR1 LGHNA, CDR2 YSLEER. The CDR3 sequence is CASSQDNPSGVYNEQFF. The CDR3 bases are TGCGCCAGCAGCCAAGATAACCCTAGCGGGGTCTACAATGAGCAGTTCTTC.

The table lists this clone with a few counts. The V and J genes are TRBV18 and TRBJ1-1; 7 positions match TRBD1. The germline V gene encodes CDR1 KGHSH and CDR2 LQKENI. Trimming took 4 bases from V and 3 from J; bases not matched to a gene: 2. This CDR3 comprises 13 residues. CDR3 protein: CASSLDRDTEAFF. Here the CDR3 DNA reads TGTGCCAGCTCACTCGACAGGGACACTGAAGCTTTCTTT.

The V call is TRBV6-5, the J call TRBJ1-2; 8 nucleotides match TRBD1. The CDR3 totals 13 residues. Germline loops: CDR1 MNHEY, CDR2 SVGAGI. V lost 6 bases and J lost 5; bases outside the gene matches: 5. The CDR3 reads CASRFNRGYGYTF. For the CDR3, the DNA is TGTGCCAGCAGATTTAACAGGGGGTATGGCTACACCTTC.

The rearrangement links TRBV7-9 to TRBJ2-7, with a possible D match to TRBD1 (5 bases). The V gene's germline CDR1 is SEHNR and CDR2 FQNEAQ (reference sequence). V dropped 4 bases and J dropped 3 bases, with 7 bases sitting between them. The CDR3 length is 12 residues. The CDR3: CASSSQGYEQYF. The CDR3, as DNA: TGTGCCAGCAGCTCCCAGGGCTACGAGCAGTACTTC.

The chain couples TRBV19 to TRBJ1-2; no clear D gene. V shed 4 bases and J shed 0 bases, with 18 bases lying between them. CDR3 size: 17 residues. Germline lookup yields CDR1 LNHDA and CDR2 SQIVND (reference sequence). The CDR3 sequence: CASSTRGGSLSNYGYTF. In nucleotides, the CDR3 is TGTGCCAGTAGTACCCGGGGAGGGAGTCTATCTAACTATGGCTACACCTTC.

The gene calls are TRBV1 and TRBJ2-7; TRBD1, the table's D call, lacks a check against the DNA. TRBV1 is a recognized pseudogene. This CDR3 has 16 residues. The chain's CDR3 is CTSSHQPGQGPHEQYF. DNA of the CDR3: TGCACCAGCAGCCATCAACCCGGACAGGGACCCCACGAGCAGTACTTC.